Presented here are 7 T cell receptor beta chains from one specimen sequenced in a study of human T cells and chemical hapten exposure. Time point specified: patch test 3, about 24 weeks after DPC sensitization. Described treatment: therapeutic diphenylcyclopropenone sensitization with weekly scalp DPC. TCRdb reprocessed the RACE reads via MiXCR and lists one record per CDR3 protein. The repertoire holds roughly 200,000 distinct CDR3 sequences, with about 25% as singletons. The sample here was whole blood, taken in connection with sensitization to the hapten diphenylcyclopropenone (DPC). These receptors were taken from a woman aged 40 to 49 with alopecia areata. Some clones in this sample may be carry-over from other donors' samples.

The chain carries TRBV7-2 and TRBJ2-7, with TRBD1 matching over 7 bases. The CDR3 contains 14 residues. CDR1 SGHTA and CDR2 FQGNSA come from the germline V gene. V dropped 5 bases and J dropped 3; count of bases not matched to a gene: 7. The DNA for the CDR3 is TGTGCCAGCAGCCTAACAGGGGCGGTCTACGAGCAGTACTTC. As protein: CASSLTGAVYEQYF.

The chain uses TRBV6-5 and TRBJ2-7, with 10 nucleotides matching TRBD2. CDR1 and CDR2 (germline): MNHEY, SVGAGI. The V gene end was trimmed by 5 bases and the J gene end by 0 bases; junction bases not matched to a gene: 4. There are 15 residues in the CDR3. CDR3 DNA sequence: TGTGCCAGCAGTCCACTAGCGGGACCCTCCTACGAGCAGTACTTC. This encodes CASSPLAGPSYEQYF.

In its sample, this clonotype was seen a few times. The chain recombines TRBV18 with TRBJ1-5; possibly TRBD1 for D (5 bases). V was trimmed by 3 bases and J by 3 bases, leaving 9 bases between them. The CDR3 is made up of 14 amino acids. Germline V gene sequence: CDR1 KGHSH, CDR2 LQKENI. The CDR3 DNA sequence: TGTGCCAGCTCACCCCAGGGATACAATCAGCCCCAGCATTTT. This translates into CASSPQGYNQPQHF.

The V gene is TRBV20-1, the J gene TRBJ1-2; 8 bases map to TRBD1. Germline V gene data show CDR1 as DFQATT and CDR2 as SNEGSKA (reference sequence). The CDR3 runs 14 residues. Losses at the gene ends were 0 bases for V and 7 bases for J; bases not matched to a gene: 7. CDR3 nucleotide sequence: TGCAGTGCTAGAGATGACAGGGGACGGCGTGGCTACACCTTC. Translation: CSARDDRGRRGYTF.

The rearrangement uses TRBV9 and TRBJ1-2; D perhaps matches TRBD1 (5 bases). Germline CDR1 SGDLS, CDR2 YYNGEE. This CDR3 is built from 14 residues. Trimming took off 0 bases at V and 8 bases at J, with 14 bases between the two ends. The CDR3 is CASSVADKSKGYTF. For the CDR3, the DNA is TGTGCCAGCAGCGTAGCGGACAAGTCGAAAGGCTACACCTTC.

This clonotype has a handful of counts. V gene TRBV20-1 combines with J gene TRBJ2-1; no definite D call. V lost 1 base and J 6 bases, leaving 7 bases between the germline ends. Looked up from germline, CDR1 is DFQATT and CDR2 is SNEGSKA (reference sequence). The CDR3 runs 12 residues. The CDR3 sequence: CSARVSSNEQFF. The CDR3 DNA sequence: TGCAGTGCTAGAGTCTCGAGCAATGAGCAGTTCTTC.

The CDR3 spells CASSPQGGLGETQYF. Here the CDR3 DNA reads TGTGCCAGCAGCCCCCAAGGGGGACTAGGAGAGACCCAGTACTTC. The chain employs TRBV9 and TRBJ2-5; 8 bases line up with TRBD2. This CDR3 is 15 amino acids long. The V and J ends lost 4 bases and 4 bases, in that order; junction bases with no gene match: 9. Germline V CDR1 and CDR2: SGDLS, YYNGEE.